This T cell receptor (beta chain) was retrieved from a study of control samples from healthy donors and cancer patients. V trimming: 5 bases; J trimming: 6 bases; junction bases outside the gene matches: 17. This CDR3 has 17 amino acids. Germline-derived CDR1 and CDR2 are SGHTA and FQGNSA. Clones were sequenced by immunoSEQ multiplex PCR, and TCRdb holds only the in-frame ones, with some missing. The sample gives more than 95,000 clones, less than 90% of which show up once; roughly 1.9% is in the top ten. What was sequenced was blood. The V call is TRBV7-2, the J call TRBJ2-7, with TRBD1 matching 9 bases. The receptor comes from a man younger than 35 in good health. The chain's CDR3 is CASSAGGFRDRASEQYF. The CDR3 region has the DNA TGTGCCAGCAGCGCCGGAGGGTTTCGGGACAGGGCTTCCGAGCAGTACTTC.